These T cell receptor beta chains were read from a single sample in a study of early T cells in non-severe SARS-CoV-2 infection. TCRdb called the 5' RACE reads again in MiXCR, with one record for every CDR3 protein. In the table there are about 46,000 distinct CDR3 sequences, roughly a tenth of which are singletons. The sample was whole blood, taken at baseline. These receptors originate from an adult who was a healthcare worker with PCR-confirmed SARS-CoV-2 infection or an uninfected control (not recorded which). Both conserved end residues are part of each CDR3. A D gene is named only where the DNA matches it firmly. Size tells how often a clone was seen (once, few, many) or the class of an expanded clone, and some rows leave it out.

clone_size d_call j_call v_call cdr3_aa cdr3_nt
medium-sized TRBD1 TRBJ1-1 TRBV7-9 CASSSQGLTEAFF TGTGCCAGCAGCTCACAGGGGCTCACTGAAGCTTTCTTT
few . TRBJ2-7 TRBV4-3 CASSQGVTRDFTYEQYF TGCGCCAGCAGCCAAGGGGTGACGCGCGATTTTACCTACGAGCAGTACTTC
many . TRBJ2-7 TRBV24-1 CATSDLGHREQYF TGTGCCACCAGTGATTTGGGTCACAGGGAGCAGTACTTC
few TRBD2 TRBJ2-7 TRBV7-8 CASSERTSGKTYEQYF TGTGCCAGCAGCGAAAGGACTAGCGGGAAAACCTACGAGCAGTACTTC
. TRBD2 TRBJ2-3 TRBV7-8 CASSPRTSGLRVGTQYF TGTGCCAGCAGCCCCCGGACTAGCGGGCTACGAGTGGGTACGCAGTATTTT
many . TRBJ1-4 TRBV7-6 CASSLQDRRNEKLFF TGTGCCAGCAGCCTTCAAGACAGGAGGAATGAAAAACTGTTTTTT
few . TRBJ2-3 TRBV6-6 CASRRPSSGTDTQYF TGTGCCAGCAGGAGACCGAGCTCTGGTACAGATACGCAGTATTTT
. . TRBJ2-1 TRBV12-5 CASGSGDYNEQFF TGTGCTAGTGGTTCGGGTGATTACAATGAGCAGTTCTTC
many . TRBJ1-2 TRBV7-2 CASTPRSLNYGYTF TGTGCCAGCACCCCAAGATCTCTTAACTATGGCTACACCTTC
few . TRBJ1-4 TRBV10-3 CAISESGGPYEKLFF TGTGCCATCAGTGAGTCAGGCGGCCCATATGAAAAACTGTTTTTT
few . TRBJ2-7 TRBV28 CASSLSDEQYF TGTGCCAGCAGTTTGAGCGACGAGCAGTACTTC
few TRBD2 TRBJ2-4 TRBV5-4 CASSLGTSGMSPKNIQYF TGTGCCAGCAGCTTGGGGACTAGCGGGATGTCGCCCAAAAACATTCAGTACTTC
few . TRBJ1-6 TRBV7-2 CASSSPEGRNSPLHF TGTGCCAGCAGTTCCCCCGAGGGACGAAATTCACCCCTCCACTTT
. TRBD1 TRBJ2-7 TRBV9 CASSRTGGREQYF TGTGCCAGCAGCCGGACAGGGGGCCGAGAGCAGTACTTC
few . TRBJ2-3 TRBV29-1 CSVASGTDTQYF TGCAGCGTAGCTAGCGGCACAGATACGCAGTATTTT
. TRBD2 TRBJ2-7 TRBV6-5 CASSYSGTSGTYEQYF TGTGCCAGCAGTTACTCCGGGACTAGCGGCACCTACGAGCAGTACTTC